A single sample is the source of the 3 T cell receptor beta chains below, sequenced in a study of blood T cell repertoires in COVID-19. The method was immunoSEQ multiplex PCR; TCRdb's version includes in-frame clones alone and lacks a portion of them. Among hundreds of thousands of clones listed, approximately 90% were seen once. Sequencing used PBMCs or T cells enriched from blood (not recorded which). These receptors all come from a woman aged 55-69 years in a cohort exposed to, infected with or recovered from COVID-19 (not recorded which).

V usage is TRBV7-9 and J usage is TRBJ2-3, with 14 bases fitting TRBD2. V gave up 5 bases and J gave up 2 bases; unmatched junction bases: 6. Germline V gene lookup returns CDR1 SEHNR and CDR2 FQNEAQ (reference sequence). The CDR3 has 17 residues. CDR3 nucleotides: TGTGCCAGCAGCCCCCGGACTAGCGGGGGGAACACAGATACGCAGTATTTT. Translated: CASSPRTSGGNTDTQYF.

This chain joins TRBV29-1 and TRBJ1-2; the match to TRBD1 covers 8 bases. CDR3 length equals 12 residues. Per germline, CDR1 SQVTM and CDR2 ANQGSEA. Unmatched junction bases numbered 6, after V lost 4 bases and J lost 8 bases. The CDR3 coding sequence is TGCAGCGTTGGGGGACAGGCGGGCGGCTACACCTTC. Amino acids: CSVGGQAGGYTF.

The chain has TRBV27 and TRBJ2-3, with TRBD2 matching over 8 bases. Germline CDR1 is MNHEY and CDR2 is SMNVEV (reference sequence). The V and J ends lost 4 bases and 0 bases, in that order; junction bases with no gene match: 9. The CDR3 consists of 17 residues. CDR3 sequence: CASSWGGGRTSTDTQYF. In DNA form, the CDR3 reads TGTGCCAGCAGTTGGGGGGGCGGGAGGACTAGCACAGATACGCAGTATTTT.